The 24 T cell receptor beta chains below all came from one sample that was sequenced in a study of siplizumab effects on memory and regulatory T cells. Clones were read by immunoSEQ multiplex PCR, and TCRdb kept only the in-frame ones, dropping some. This sample has about 100,000 clones, with 80% to 95% found just once. The sequencing sample was made of CD4+ T cells sorted from blood. The receptors stem from a human donor in good health.

The chain couples TRBV6-1 to TRBJ2-6; 8 bases line up with TRBD1. This CDR3 has 15 amino acids. CDR1 and CDR2 from the germline V gene are MNHNS and SASEGT. V lost 7 bases and J lost 1; bases outside the gene matches: 3. The CDR3 DNA reads as TGTGCCAGCACTCGACAGGGGTCTGGGGCCAACGTCCTGACTTTC. It yields the protein CASTRQGSGANVLTF.

The genes are TRBV10-3 and TRBJ2-7; 8 bases align to TRBD1. The CDR3 is 14 residues long. Germline V gene lookup returns CDR1 ENHRY and CDR2 SYGVKD. The trim removed 6 bases at V and 1 base at J, leaving 5 bases unmatched. CDR3: CAISERTGSYEQYF. The CDR3 DNA reads TGTGCCATCAGCGAACGGACAGGGTCCTACGAGCAGTACTTC.

CDR3 sequence reads: CASDSGSLDNEQFF. In DNA, the CDR3 is TGTGCCAGCGACAGCGGGAGTCTGGATAATGAGCAGTTCTTC. This chain joins TRBV7-9 and TRBJ2-1, with 8 nucleotides matching TRBD2. Germline loops: CDR1 SEHNR, CDR2 FQNEAQ (reference sequence). Trimming at V came to 8 bases and at J to 7 bases, leaving 10 bases not matched to a gene. This CDR3 is built from 14 residues.

The chain couples TRBV5-4 to TRBJ1-3; a possible D gene is TRBD1 (6 bases). Germline V gives CDR1 SGHNT, CDR2 YYREEE (reference sequence). V was trimmed by 4 bases and J by 4 bases, leaving 9 bases between them. This CDR3 is 13 amino acids long. This chain's CDR3 is CASSHRAGNTIYF. The CDR3 coding sequence is TGTGCCAGCAGCCACAGGGCAGGAAACACCATATATTTT.

The chain recombines TRBV2 with TRBJ2-2, with 7 bases matching TRBD2. V was pared by 7 bases and J by 5 bases, with 4 bases of the junction left unmatched. Germline CDR1 SNHLY, CDR2 FYNNEI. The CDR3 length is 13 residues. The CDR3 sequence is CASNGLGTGELFF. The CDR3 DNA sequence: TGTGCCAGCAACGGACTAGGAACCGGGGAGCTGTTTTTT.

The chain couples TRBV7-2 to TRBJ2-1; 7 nucleotides line up with TRBD1. Trimming cost V 5 bases and J 0 bases; bases outside gene matches: 4. The CDR3 loop spans 15 amino acids. Germline-derived CDR1 and CDR2 are SGHTA and FQGNSA. The CDR3 loop is CASSQGQFSYNEQFF. CDR3 in DNA: TGTGCCAGCAGCCAGGGACAGTTCTCCTACAATGAGCAGTTCTTC.

The chain is built from TRBV5-1 and TRBJ2-7, with a weak D call TRBD2 (6 bases). Trimming shortened V by 4 bases and J by 2 bases, and 13 bases separated the two germline ends. The CDR3 contains 14 residues. The germline CDR1 and CDR2 sequences are SGHRS and YFSETQ. The CDR3 DNA is TGCGCCAGCAGCCTAGGGGACTTAACCTACGAGCAGTACTTC. This codes for CASSLGDLTYEQYF.

The J gene is TRBJ2-7, the V gene TRBV19; TRBD1 is a possible D gene (5 bases). The CDR3 spans 13 residues. V was shortened by 1 base and J by 3 bases, with 7 bases between the two germline ends. Looked up from germline, CDR1 is LNHDA and CDR2 is SQIVND (reference sequence). This CDR3 is CASSIAGNYEQYF. CDR3 nucleotides: TGTGCCAGTAGTATAGCAGGGAACTACGAGCAGTACTTC.

The gene calls are TRBV5-1 and TRBJ2-1; TRBD2 agrees at 11 bases. The ends lost 1 base at V and 2 bases at J; junction bases unmatched: 5. Per the germline V gene, CDR1 is SGHRS and CDR2 is YFSETQ. This CDR3 has 17 amino acids. CDR3 region: CASSLLVAGGTYNEQFF. The CDR3 region has the DNA TGCGCCAGCAGCTTGTTGGTAGCGGGAGGGACCTACAATGAGCAGTTCTTC.

In this sample, this clone turned up a few times. The V and J genes are TRBV9 and TRBJ1-5; D remains unclear. V lost 5 bases, J lost 0 bases, and 6 bases lay in between. The CDR3 has 13 residues. From germline, CDR1 is SGDLS and CDR2 YYNGEE. The CDR3 loop reads CASSSNSNQPQHF. The CDR3 DNA sequence: TGTGCCAGCAGTAGCAATAGCAATCAGCCCCAGCATTTT.

The chain couples TRBV5-1 to TRBJ2-5; D perhaps matches TRBD2 (5 bases). CDR1 and CDR2 (germline): SGHRS, YFSETQ. Trimming removed 1 base from V and 0 bases from J, with 13 bases in between. This CDR3 spans 16 amino acids. This chain's CDR3 is CASSLNPGGYQETQYF. CDR3 in DNA: TGCGCCAGCAGCTTGAATCCAGGAGGATACCAAGAGACCCAGTACTTC.

V and J are TRBV5-1 and TRBJ2-3; 7 bases are a match to TRBD1. CDR1 and CDR2 (germline): SGHRS, YFSETQ. The CDR3 has 18 amino acids. The trim removed 0 bases at V and 2 bases at J, leaving 12 bases unmatched. The CDR3 sequence is CASSLGAGGTGNTDTQYF. The CDR3, as DNA: TGCGCCAGCAGCTTGGGAGCAGGGGGAACGGGAAACACAGATACGCAGTATTTT.

This CDR3 reads CASSFQGETQYF. The CDR3 DNA reads TGTGCCAGCAGTTTTCAGGGGGAGACCCAGTACTTC. This chain joins TRBV7-6 and TRBJ2-5; a possible D gene is TRBD1 (6 bases). V lost 6 bases, J lost 5 bases, and 10 bases lay in between. Germline V gives CDR1 SGHVS, CDR2 FNYEAQ. The CDR3 extends over 12 amino acids.

The rearrangement links TRBV11-2 to TRBJ1-4; D not resolved. This CDR3 contains 14 residues. V shed 3 bases and J shed 4 bases, with 9 bases lying between them. Germline V gene lookup returns CDR1 SGHAT and CDR2 FQNNGV. CDR3 protein: CASSFGKVNEKLFF. The CDR3, as DNA: TGTGCCAGCAGCTTCGGGAAAGTTAATGAAAAACTGTTTTTT.

The rearrangement joins TRBV21-1 to TRBJ2-3; the table gives TRBD2 as D, unverified against the DNA. TRBV21-1 is assigned pseudogene status. The CDR3 is 19 amino acids. The DNA of the CDR3 is TGTGCCAGCGGTTGGGAAGCGGAGAGACCCCTTGGGAGCACAGATACGCAGTATTTT. This gives the protein CASGWEAERPLGSTDTQYF.

The V and J genes are TRBV7-3 and TRBJ2-5, with TRBD2 as a possible D gene (5 bases). Germline V lookup: CDR1 SGHTA, CDR2 FQGTGA. The V end was cut by 1 base, the J end by 4 bases, with 16 bases between. This CDR3 region has 16 residues. In DNA form, the CDR3 reads TGTGCCAGCAGCTTAATTGTTCCCCATGCGGGAGAGACCCAGTACTTC. It codes for CASSLIVPHAGETQYF.

A few counts support this clone. V is TRBV5-1 and J is TRBJ2-7; 10 nucleotides align to TRBD2. From germline, CDR1 is SGHRS and CDR2 YFSETQ. J lost 7 bases, V lost 0 bases, and 4 bases had no gene match. This CDR3 is built from 14 residues. Here the CDR3 reads CASSLAASGGEQYF. The CDR3 bases are TGCGCCAGCAGCTTGGCCGCTAGCGGGGGAGAGCAGTACTTC.

This chain joins TRBV27 and TRBJ2-7; a weak D match, TRBD2 (5 bases). Trimming shortened V by 3 bases and J by 6 bases, and 15 bases separated the two germline ends. The CDR3 runs 14 residues. Germline loops: CDR1 MNHEY, CDR2 SMNVEV (reference sequence). The CDR3 loop reads CASSFGESSSEQYF. CDR3 bases: TGTGCCAGCAGTTTTGGGGAATCTAGCTCCGAGCAGTACTTC.

V is TRBV28 and J is TRBJ1-1; D unclear. Germline CDR1 and CDR2: MDHEN and SYDVKM. Trimming stripped 4 bases from V and 1 base from J, with 10 bases between. This CDR3 has 14 amino acids. CDR3: CASSYTRQNTEAFF. The CDR3 bases are TGTGCCAGCAGTTATACAAGACAGAACACTGAAGCTTTCTTT.

The rearrangement joins TRBV29-1 to TRBJ2-3; 7 bases match TRBD2. The V segment lost 7 bases and the J segment 1 base; nucleotides outside the gene matches: 2. The germline V gene encodes CDR1 SQVTM and CDR2 ANQGSEA. The CDR3 is 12 amino acids. The CDR3, as DNA: TGCAGCGCTACTAGCGGCACAGATACGCAGTATTTT. Translated, it gives CSATSGTDTQYF.

The V and J genes are TRBV6-5 and TRBJ1-1; TRBD1 might be the D (6 bases). The V gene lost 2 bases and the J gene lost 1 base, with 14 bases spanning the gap. Germline CDR1 reads MNHEY; CDR2 reads SVGAGI. The CDR3 loop spans 16 amino acids. The CDR3 loop is CASSYPPPGANTEAFF. Here the CDR3 DNA reads TGTGCCAGCAGTTACCCCCCCCCAGGGGCGAACACTGAAGCTTTCTTT.

The V call is TRBV5-1, the J call TRBJ2-5; D not certain. The germline V gene has CDR1 SGHRS and CDR2 YFSETQ. V was pared by 4 bases and J by 4 bases, with 11 bases between. The CDR3 runs 13 residues. CDR3 in DNA: TGCGCCAGCAGCCGACCCCTAGGAGAGACCCAGTACTTC. It yields the protein CASSRPLGETQYF.

V usage is TRBV14 and J usage is TRBJ2-1; weak D call: TRBD1 (5 bases). Germline CDR1 is SGHDN and CDR2 is FVKESK. The CDR3 totals 15 residues. Trimming removed 2 bases from V and 5 bases from J, with 13 bases in between. The CDR3 region is CASSQWQGTHNEQFF. CDR3 DNA sequence: TGTGCCAGCAGCCAATGGCAGGGTACCCACAATGAGCAGTTCTTC.

The CDR3 nucleotides read TGTGCCAGCAGCCTAGAAAGGGGTTTGAGCTCCTACGAGCAGTACTTC. It codes for CASSLERGLSSYEQYF. V and J are TRBV2 and TRBJ2-7; D is perhaps TRBD1 (5 bases). This CDR3 has 16 amino acids. V was cut by 6 bases and J by 0 bases, with 18 bases left in between. Germline CDR1 is SNHLY and CDR2 is FYNNEI.